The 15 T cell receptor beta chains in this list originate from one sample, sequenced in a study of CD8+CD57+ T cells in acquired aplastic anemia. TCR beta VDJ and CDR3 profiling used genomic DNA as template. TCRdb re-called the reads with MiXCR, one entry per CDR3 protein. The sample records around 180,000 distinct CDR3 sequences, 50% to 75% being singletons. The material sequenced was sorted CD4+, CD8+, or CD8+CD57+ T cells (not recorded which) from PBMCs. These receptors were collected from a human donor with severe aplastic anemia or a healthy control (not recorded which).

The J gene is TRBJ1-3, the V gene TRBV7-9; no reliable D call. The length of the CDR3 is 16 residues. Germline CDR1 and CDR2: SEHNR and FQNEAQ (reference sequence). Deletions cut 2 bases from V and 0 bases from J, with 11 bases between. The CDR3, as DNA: TGTGCCAGCAGCTTACCGGGTCACAGCTCTGGAAACACCATATATTTT. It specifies CASSLPGHSSGNTIYF.

CDR3: CASSPSGGTNEKLFF. The DNA of the CDR3 is TGTGCCAGCAGTCCCTCGGGGGGAACTAATGAAAAACTGTTTTTT. The rearrangement joins TRBV12-3 or TRBV12-4 to TRBJ1-4; the D gene is possibly TRBD1 (5 bases). V shed 5 bases and J shed 1 base, with 11 bases lying between them. This CDR3 has 15 residues.

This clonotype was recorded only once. CDR3: CASSGTQTGGNSPLHF. CDR3 DNA sequence: TGTGCCAGCAGCGGGACACAGACAGGGGGTAATTCACCCCTCCACTTT. This rearrangement joins TRBV9 to TRBJ1-6; 9 nucleotides align to TRBD1. The CDR3 is 16 amino acids. CDR1 SGDLS and CDR2 YYNGEE come from the germline V gene. Germline trimming cut 3 bases from V and 6 bases from J; bases unmatched to any gene: 7.

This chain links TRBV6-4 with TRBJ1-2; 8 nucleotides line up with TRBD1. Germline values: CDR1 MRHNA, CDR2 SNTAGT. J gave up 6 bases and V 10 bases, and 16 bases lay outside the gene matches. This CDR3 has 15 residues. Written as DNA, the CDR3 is TGTGCCATCAGCCCTGGACAGGGAATTGCTAATGGCTACACCTTC. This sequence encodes CAISPGQGIANGYTF.

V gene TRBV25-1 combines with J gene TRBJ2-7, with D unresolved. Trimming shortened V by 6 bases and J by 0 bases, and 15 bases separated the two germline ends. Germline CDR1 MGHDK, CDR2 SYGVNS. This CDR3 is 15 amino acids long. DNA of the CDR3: TGTGCCAGCAGCAGCGAATCCAAGAGCTCCTACGAGCAGTACTTC. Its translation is CASSSESKSSYEQYF.

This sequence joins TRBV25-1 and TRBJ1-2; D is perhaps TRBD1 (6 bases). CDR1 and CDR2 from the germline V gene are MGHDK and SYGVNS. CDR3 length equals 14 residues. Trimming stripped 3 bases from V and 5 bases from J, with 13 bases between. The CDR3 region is CASSETGYFYGYTF. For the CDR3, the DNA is TGTGCCAGCAGTGAGACAGGATATTTTTATGGCTACACCTTC.

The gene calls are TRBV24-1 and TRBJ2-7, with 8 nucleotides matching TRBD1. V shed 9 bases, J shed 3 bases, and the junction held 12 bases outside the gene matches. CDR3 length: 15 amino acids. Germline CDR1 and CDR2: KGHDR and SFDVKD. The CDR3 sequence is CATVPTGTGLYEQYF. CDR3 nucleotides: TGTGCCACCGTTCCAACCGGGACAGGACTCTACGAGCAGTACTTC.

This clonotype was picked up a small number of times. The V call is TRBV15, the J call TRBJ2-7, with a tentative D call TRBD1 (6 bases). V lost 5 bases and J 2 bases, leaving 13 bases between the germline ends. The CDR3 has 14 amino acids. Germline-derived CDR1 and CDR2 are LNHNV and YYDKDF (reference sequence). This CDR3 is CATSLRTDTYEQYF. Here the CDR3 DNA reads TGTGCCACCAGCTTACGGACAGACACCTACGAGCAGTACTTC.

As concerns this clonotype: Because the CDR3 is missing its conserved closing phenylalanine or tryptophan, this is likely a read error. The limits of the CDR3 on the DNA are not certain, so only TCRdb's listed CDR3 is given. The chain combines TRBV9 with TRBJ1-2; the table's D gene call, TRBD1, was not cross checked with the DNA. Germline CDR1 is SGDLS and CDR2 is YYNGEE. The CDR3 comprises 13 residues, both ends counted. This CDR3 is CASSGTGWGQNSY.

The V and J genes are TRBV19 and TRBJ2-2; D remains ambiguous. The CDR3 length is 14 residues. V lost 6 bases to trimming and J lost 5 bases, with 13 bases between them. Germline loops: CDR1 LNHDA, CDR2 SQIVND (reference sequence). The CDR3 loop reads CASRDPYGTGELFF. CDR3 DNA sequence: TGTGCCAGTAGGGACCCCTATGGGACCGGGGAGCTGTTTTTT.

CDR3 protein: CASRYKNLARNPPVDTGELFF. The CDR3 nucleotides read TGCGCCAGCAGATATAAGAATCTAGCGAGAAACCCGCCGGTCGACACCGGGGAGCTGTTTTTT. This chain joins TRBV5-1 and TRBJ2-2, with a possible D match to TRBD2 (6 bases). Deletions cut 5 bases from V and 3 bases from J, with 32 bases between. The CDR3 has 21 residues. Germline assignment: CDR1 SGHRS and CDR2 YFSETQ.

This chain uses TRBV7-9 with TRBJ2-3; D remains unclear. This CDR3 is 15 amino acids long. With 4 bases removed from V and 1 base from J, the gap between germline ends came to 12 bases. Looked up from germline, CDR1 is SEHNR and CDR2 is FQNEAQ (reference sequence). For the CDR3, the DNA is TGTGCCAGCAGCTCATCCCTGGACCGCACAGATACGCAGTATTTT. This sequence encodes CASSSSLDRTDTQYF.

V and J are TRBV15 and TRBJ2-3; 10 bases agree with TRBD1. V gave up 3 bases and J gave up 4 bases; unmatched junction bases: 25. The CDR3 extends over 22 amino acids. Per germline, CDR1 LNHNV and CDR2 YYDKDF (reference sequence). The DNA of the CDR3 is TGTGCCACCAGCAGTACGGGACAGGGGATTTACAGCGGCGAGGCAGTGGCAGATACGCAGTATTTT. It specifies CATSSTGQGIYSGEAVADTQYF.

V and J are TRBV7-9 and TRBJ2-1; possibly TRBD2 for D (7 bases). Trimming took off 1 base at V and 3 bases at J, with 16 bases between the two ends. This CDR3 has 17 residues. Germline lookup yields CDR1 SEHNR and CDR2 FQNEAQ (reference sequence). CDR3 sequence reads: CASSLGARGPLYNEQFF. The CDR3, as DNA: TGTGCCAGCAGCTTAGGGGCGCGGGGGCCGCTCTACAATGAGCAGTTCTTC.

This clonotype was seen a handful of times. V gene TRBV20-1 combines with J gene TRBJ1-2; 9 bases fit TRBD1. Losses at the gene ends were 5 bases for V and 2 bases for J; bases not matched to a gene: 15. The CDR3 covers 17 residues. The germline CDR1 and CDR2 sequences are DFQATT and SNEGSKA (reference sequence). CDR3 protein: CSASRRGTGIGNYGYTF. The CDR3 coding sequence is TGCAGTGCTTCTCGTCGCGGGACAGGGATCGGAAACTATGGCTACACCTTC.